These T cell receptor beta chains were read from a single sample in a study of cytomegalovirus exposure and HLA in healthy donors. Repertoires were generated with immunoSEQ multiplex PCR, while TCRdb's copy carries only in-frame clones and drops some. The data hold over 200,000 clones, with around 80% observed a single time. Specimen: PBMCs. These receptors came from a woman aged 60-75 years in good health and CMV-seropositive. The CDR3 runs from the conserved cysteine through the conserved F or W. The order of the fields is V gene, J gene, CDR3 protein.

TRBV5-1	TRBJ2-7	CASTSGTGVAYEQYF
TRBV7-9	TRBJ2-2	CASSLAGRGLADHRGAIF
TRBV7-9	TRBJ1-1	CASSSGTAEAFF
TRBV18	TRBJ1-1	CASSPGQTNTEAFF
TRBV4-1	TRBJ1-3	CASSHATHRGLEYF
TRBV4-1	TRBJ1-1	CASSSVPFNTEAFF
TRBV9	TRBJ1-1	CASGVVGHANTEAFF
TRBV5-1	TRBJ2-7	CASSLIPGQYEQYF
TRBV7-9	TRBJ2-7	CASSPSGSTYEQYF
TRBV5-1	TRBJ1-1	CASSFTGGTEAFF
TRBV18	TRBJ2-7	CASSPWAGRYEQYF
TRBV6-5	TRBJ2-6	CASREMSSGANVLTF
TRBV19	TRBJ2-7	CASSTQGPALNEQYF
TRBV5-1	TRBJ2-3	CASSGTGRGDTQYF
TRBV5-1	TRBJ1-1	CASSLEQNTEAFF